This T cell receptor (beta chain) was retrieved from a study of shared clonotypes between healthy human individuals. The data were produced by immunoSEQ multiplex PCR, yet TCRdb's version contains in-frame clones alone and is incomplete. The sample lists around 2,000,000 clones, just under 95% seen once, with more than 0.9% in the top ten. Selected positively for CCR7 and CD45RO-negative, naive CD8 cells excluded terminally differentiated effector memory CD45RA+ cells. This CDR3 comprises 16 residues. The V segment lost 3 bases and the J segment 4 bases; nucleotides outside the gene matches: 7. Germline V gene lookup returns CDR1 MGHDK and CDR2 SYGVNS.

The TCR originated in a man younger than 35 in good health. What was sequenced was naive CD8+ T cells sorted from blood. The rearrangement links TRBV25-1 to TRBJ2-1; 9 positions agree with TRBD1. CDR3 in amino acids: CASSDRAGTGYNEQFF. CDR3 nucleotide sequence: TGTGCCAGCAGTGACAGAGCCGGGACAGGGTACAATGAGCAGTTCTTC. The full variable domain, its missing parts supplied by reference TRBV25-1 and TRBJ2-1, is EADIYQTPRYLVIGTGKKITLECSQTMGHDKMYWYQQDPGMELHLIHYSYGVNSTEKGDLSSESTVSRIRTEHFPLTLESARPSHTSQYLCASSDRAGTGYNEQFFGPGTRLTVL.